A single sample gave rise to the 5 T cell receptor beta chains below, sequenced in a study of blood T cell repertoires in COVID-19. Generated by immunoSEQ multiplex PCR, the TCRdb table keeps only in-frame clones and is missing some. The sample carries roughly 60,000 clones, around 93% recorded once. The sequenced material came from peripheral blood. The receptors come from a man aged 50-59 years with active COVID-19.

The genes are TRBV12-3 or TRBV12-4 and TRBJ2-2; perhaps TRBD1 as D (5 bases). The CDR3 totals 13 residues. V was trimmed by 8 bases and J by 4 bases, leaving 11 bases between them. CDR3 protein: CASRQTPTGELFF. As DNA, the CDR3 is TGTGCCAGCCGACAGACTCCCACCGGGGAGCTGTTTTTT.

The chain uses TRBV6-1 and TRBJ1-2; D is perhaps TRBD1 (5 bases). With 2 bases removed from V and 6 bases from J, the gap between germline ends came to 13 bases. The CDR3 covers 14 residues. In germline, CDR1 is MNHNS, CDR2 SASEGT. CDR3 nucleotide sequence: TGTGCCAGCAGTGAATTTCAGGGTAAAGATGGCTACACCTTC. This sequence encodes CASSEFQGKDGYTF.

The chain is built from TRBV20-1 and TRBJ2-1, with 7 positions matching TRBD1. Germline assignment: CDR1 DFQATT and CDR2 SNEGSKA (reference sequence). V shed 3 bases and J 7 bases; nucleotides not matched to a gene: 6. The length of the CDR3 is 13 residues. The CDR3 protein is CSASKGAWNEQFF. CDR3 nucleotides: TGCAGTGCTAGTAAGGGGGCTTGGAATGAGCAGTTCTTC.

V usage is TRBV7-3 and J usage is TRBJ2-3; 10 nucleotides align to TRBD2. V shed 4 bases, J shed 3 bases, and the junction held 4 bases outside the gene matches. Germline CDR1 and CDR2: SGHTA and FQGTGA. The CDR3 sequence is 15 residues long. The CDR3 here is CASSSGLAITDTQYF. CDR3 DNA sequence: TGTGCCAGCAGCTCGGGACTAGCGATAACAGATACGCAGTATTTT.

This clone was detected only once. This rearrangement joins TRBV19 to TRBJ2-3; D is possibly TRBD1 (5 bases). CDR1 and CDR2 (germline): LNHDA, SQIVND (reference sequence). The CDR3 loop spans 15 amino acids. V was pared by 3 bases and J by 8 bases, with 18 bases between. In DNA, the CDR3 is TGTGCCAGTAGTATGAAGGGAACAGGATGGTTTACGCAGTATTTT. Translating it yields CASSMKGTGWFTQYF.